This T cell receptor beta chain came from a study of blood T cell repertoires in COVID-19 (dated by TCRdb to the early 2020s). Concerning the study at large: Collaborator samples came from the United States, Italy and Spain and covered acute and convalescent phases of COVID-19. The material from the prospective study consisted of cDNA or gDNA derived from T cells, B-cell-depleted T cells, or PBMCs. The dataset comprised deeply sampled blood TCRbeta repertoires from subjects exposed to, actively infected with, or recovered from COVID-19. The repertoires were released in a freely available public database intended as a resource for research on the immune response to SARS-CoV-2. The samples were drawn from the first 160 participants of the ongoing ImmuneRACE study and from 950 to 1,500 subjects provided by 6 global collaborators. The sample metadata nearly always contained a de-identified subject ID, COVID-19 status, age in years and sex. HLA class I and class II types, where available, came from metadata supplied by the sample provider rather than from assay-based typing. Overall results and qualifications from the work: Clinical and demographic metadata were provided uncurated, with the amount varying by source and participant.

Collaborating institutions collected whole blood in K2EDTA tubes following their own protocols. For TCRbeta analysis, collaborator samples were shipped as frozen whole blood, as isolated PBMCs, or as DNA extracted from either sample type. The cysteine opens and the phenylalanine closes a CDR3 of 14 amino acids. CDR3 DNA is the only sequence kept; it has 42 bases, read in frame from the first base. CDR1 and CDR2, per the germline V gene, are SGHTA and FQGNSA. V lost 6 bases and J lost 4 bases; the stretch between them is 12 bases long. With respect to this clone: It lacks a known antigen. The input lacks base qualities; no much larger clone sits a single base away.

TCRbeta CDR3 regions were amplified from genomic DNA using the immunoSEQ Assay, a bias-controlled multiplex PCR. The original methods were these. Nucleated cell counts per sample were estimated from amplification of reference gene primers within the assay. Sequence reads were collapsed and filtered to measure the absolute abundance of every unique TCRbeta CDR3 rearrangement. Productive Simpson clonality was computed per sample as the square root of Simpson's diversity index over productive rearrangements. The table was pulled from immuneACCESS by TCRdb, which kept in-frame rearrangements only. Such tables lose some clones; where checked, under half of the loss comes from unresolved V genes, and the rest has no known cause. That table furnishes V, J and clone size, whereas the DNA furnished D and trimming. Counted in this sample were roughly 150,000 clones; 75% to 90% of them appeared once. The ten biggest clones cover 35% to 55% of the sample.

Sequenced: peripheral blood. The receptor chain draws on TRBV7-2 and TRBJ1-4, with TRBD1 perhaps the D gene, on 5 matching bases. This clonotype originated in a human donor in a cohort sampled during active COVID-19. CDR3 loop: CASRPGTINEKLFF. The DNA reads TGTGCCAGCAGACCGGGGACTATTAATGAAAAACTGTTTTTT.